This T cell receptor (beta chain) was recorded in a study of T cells in Graves' hyperthyroidism and ophthalmopathy. Study-wide points: Most expanded thyroid clonotypes above 0.001 also appeared in blood.

A patient was excluded if there was uncontrolled infection, other autoimmune disease, pregnancy or lactation. Clinicians diagnosed patients from clinical symptoms, serum thyroxine and TRAb, thyroid ultrasound and orbital computed tomography. This clonotype was seen a few times. Its target is unknown. This CDR3 region has 14 residues. V was clipped by 8 bases and J by 7 bases; unmatched bases: 10. The germline CDR1 and CDR2 sequences are MNHNS and SASEGT. TCR beta CDR3 region amplification was performed from RNA transcripts. An initial round of RT-PCR targeting the TCR CDR3 relied on the HTBI primer set. TCRdb re-called the multiplex PCR reads with MiXCR, one entry per CDR3 protein. Found here are approximately 380,000 distinct CDR3 sequences, 11% to 15% of them singletons; the top ten hold 28%.

Material: blood. The gene calls are TRBV6-1 and TRBJ1-5, with 8 nucleotides matching TRBD1. This TCR was sampled from a man aged 50 to 59 with Graves' ophthalmopathy. The CDR3 region is CASRAAGGGQPQHF. CDR3 coding DNA: TGTGCCAGCCGGGCAGCAGGGGGCGGCCAGCCCCAGCATTTT.